The 28 T cell receptor beta chains below come from one sample, sequenced in a study of T cells in Graves' hyperthyroidism and ophthalmopathy (dated by TCRdb to the late 2010s). Library preparation used multiplex PCR. The instrument given in TCRdb is Illumina HiSeq 2000. Amplification of TCR beta CDR3 regions was carried out from RNA transcripts. For the first round of RT-PCR on the TCR CDR3, the HTBI primer set was used together with the Qiagen OneStep RT-PCR kit. The public reads were reanalyzed by TCRdb: fastp trimming at Q25, MiXCR alignment, in-frame beta chains only. Under each unique CDR3 protein, matching rows form one entry showing the most common genes and DNA. The sample records 640,000 or so distinct CDR3 sequences, 12% to 15% of which are singletons. The ten largest clones take up about 7% of the sample. The specimen was blood. The receptors originated from a woman younger than 35 with Graves' ophthalmopathy.

At least ten counts were recorded for this clonotype. The V and J genes are TRBV20-1 and TRBJ2-7; maybe TRBD1 (6 bases). Per the germline V gene, CDR1 is DFQATT and CDR2 is SNEGSKA (reference sequence). This CDR3 region has 18 residues. As DNA, the CDR3 is TGCAGCGCAAAAAAAACGGTACAACAGGGAATCTTGACGTACGAGCAGTACTTC. Translating gives CSAKKTVQQGILTYEQYF.

This clonotype has a count of ten or more. The chain employs TRBV6-5 and TRBJ1-2, with D uncertain. Trimming removed 2 bases at V and 5 bases at J, with 15 bases between. This CDR3 is 15 amino acids long. Germline V gives CDR1 MNHEY, CDR2 SVGAGI. The CDR3 reads CASSYQLAGLYGYTF. The CDR3, as DNA: TGTGCCAGCAGTTACCAGTTGGCAGGCCTATATGGCTACACCTTC.

This clonotype was seen more than once but under ten times. The chain couples TRBV10-3 to TRBJ1-2; D unresolved. Trimming removed 3 bases at V and 5 bases at J, with 13 bases between. The germline gives CDR1 ENHRY, CDR2 SYGVKD. The CDR3 sequence is 14 residues long. The CDR3 sequence is CAISDSQSFYGYTF. The CDR3 DNA reads as TGTGCCATCAGTGACTCACAGAGTTTTTATGGCTACACCTTC.

V usage is TRBV6-2 or TRBV6-3 and J usage is TRBJ2-7; 14 nucleotides align to TRBD2. The CDR3 runs 20 residues. V shed 1 base, J shed 2 bases, and the junction held 13 bases outside the gene matches. Germline V lookup: CDR1 MNHEY, CDR2 SVGEGT. The CDR3 DNA follows: TGTGCCAGCAGTTACTTTACAGCGTATGGGACTAGCGGGAGTCCCTACGAGCAGTACTTC. Its translation is CASSYFTAYGTSGSPYEQYF.

J is TRBJ2-7 and V is TRBV7-9, with D hard to call. Germline CDR1 and CDR2: SEHNR and FQNEAQ (reference sequence). The CDR3 totals 12 residues. Trimming left V 4 bases short and J 6 bases short, with 10 bases between. For the CDR3, the DNA is TGTGCCAGCAGCTATCGCGGCTTCGAGCAGTACTTC. Its protein is CASSYRGFEQYF.

This clonotype was seen more than once but under ten times. The V call is TRBV11-2, the J call TRBJ2-7, with TRBD1 as a possible D gene (5 bases). The V end lost 5 bases, the J end lost 0 bases, and 17 bases lay between the germline ends. Germline-derived CDR1 and CDR2 are SGHAT and FQNNGV. The CDR3 loop spans 16 amino acids. The CDR3 sequence: CASSQPPDTGSYEQYF. The CDR3 nucleotides are TGTGCCAGCAGCCAGCCCCCGGACACAGGCTCCTACGAGCAGTACTTC.

This clonotype was recorded at least ten times. V and J are TRBV11-3 and TRBJ2-1; 11 bases are a match to TRBD2. Germline CDR1 reads SGHNT; CDR2 reads YENEEA. This CDR3 contains 17 residues. The V and J ends lost 0 bases and 7 bases, in that order; junction bases with no gene match: 8. In DNA, the CDR3 is TGTGCCAGCAGCTTAGATGGTAGCGGGGGGGGGAGGAATGAGCAGTTCTTC. This encodes CASSLDGSGGGRNEQFF.

This clonotype was recorded many times. The V and J genes are TRBV6-1 and TRBJ2-1; 8 bases align to TRBD2. This CDR3 spans 15 amino acids. The germline V gene encodes CDR1 MNHNS and CDR2 SASEGT. Germline trimming cut 7 bases from V and 5 bases from J; bases unmatched to any gene: 10. DNA of the CDR3: TGTGCCAGCACTCAAGGACGGGAGGGAAACAATGAGCAGTTCTTC. Translating gives CASTQGREGNNEQFF.

This clonotype came up many times. The chain has TRBV12-3 or TRBV12-4 and TRBJ2-7, with D possibly matching TRBD2 (5 bases). The CDR3 covers 15 residues. Deletions cut 5 bases from V and 5 bases from J, with 19 bases between. Written as DNA, the CDR3 is TGTGCCAGCAGTCCACCAAGGTTAGGAGGCGACGAGCAGTACTTC. This encodes CASSPPRLGGDEQYF.

J is TRBJ1-1 and V is TRBV5-8, with D hard to call. V lost 3 bases and J 1 base, leaving 7 bases between the germline ends. The CDR3 extends over 13 amino acids. The V gene's germline CDR1 is SGHTS and CDR2 YDEGEE. The CDR3 DNA is TGTGCCAGCAGCTCTGTTAGGAACACTGAAGCTTTCTTT. Its protein is CASSSVRNTEAFF.

With respect to this clonotype: A much bigger clone sits one base away, suggesting this may be a read error. The CDR3 DNA sequence: TGCGGCGCGACCGCAGGAGGAAGTCGGGACAGGGGCCGATTAATGAACACTGAAGCTTTCTTT. Encoded protein: CGATAGGSRDRGRLMNTEAFF. The rearrangement joins TRBV29-1 to TRBJ1-1; 10 bases are a match to TRBD1. The CDR3 consists of 21 residues. Germline CDR1 and CDR2: SQVTM and ANQGSEA.

This clonotype was seen more than once but under ten times. J is TRBJ1-2 and V is TRBV7-9, with 7 nucleotides matching TRBD1. J was trimmed by 3 bases and V by 5 bases; bases with no gene match: 9. Germline CDR1 reads SEHNR; CDR2 reads FQNEAQ (reference sequence). The CDR3 runs to 15 residues. The CDR3 is CASSQRQGVDYGYTF. DNA of the CDR3: TGTGCCAGCAGCCAAAGACAGGGTGTGGACTATGGCTACACCTTC.

This clonotype occurred many times. The rearrangement links TRBV2 to TRBJ1-6; 7 bases map to TRBD1. V lost 6 bases and J lost 5; bases outside the gene matches: 13. The CDR3 runs 17 residues. Germline V gives CDR1 SNHLY, CDR2 FYNNEI. CDR3 region: CASSVTGVEGDNSPLHF. The CDR3 nucleotides read TGTGCCAGCAGCGTCACAGGGGTTGAGGGTGATAATTCACCCCTCCACTTT.

This clonotype has a count of ten or more. The chain recombines TRBV7-2 with TRBJ2-5, with D perhaps matching TRBD2 (5 bases). The germline gives CDR1 SGHTA, CDR2 FQGNSA. The CDR3 extends over 15 amino acids. The V gene lost 6 bases and the J gene lost 2 bases, with 16 bases spanning the gap. The CDR3 spells CASSLSRADQETQYF. The CDR3 DNA follows: TGTGCCAGCAGTCTCTCGCGGGCAGATCAAGAGACCCAGTACTTC.

The chain joins TRBV9 to TRBJ2-3; no firm D call. The germline gives CDR1 SGDLS, CDR2 YYNGEE. V lost 0 bases and J lost 5, with 13 bases in between. This CDR3 has 15 amino acids. The CDR3 coding sequence is TGTGCCAGCAGCGTAGTTGCGAAGGGTGGAGATACGCAGTATTTT. Protein: CASSVVAKGGDTQYF.

This clonotype has at least ten counts. V is TRBV27 and J is TRBJ2-1; D gene uncertain. The V gene's germline CDR1 is MNHEY and CDR2 SMNVEV (reference sequence). The CDR3 consists of 13 residues. The V end was cut by 2 bases, the J end by 7 bases, with 9 bases between. Here the CDR3 DNA reads TGTGCCAGCAGTTTACTAGGTCGGAATGAGCAGTTCTTC. This encodes CASSLLGRNEQFF.

This clonotype was seen at least ten times. The CDR3 DNA reads as TGTGCCAGCAGCCAAGGGGCAGATATTCGGTGGGAGACCCAGTACTTC. Translated, it gives CASSQGADIRWETQYF. The V call is TRBV3-1, the J call TRBJ2-5; D is unresolved. V lost 1 base to trimming and J lost 5 bases, with 17 bases between them. The CDR3 has 16 residues. Germline V gene sequence: CDR1 LGHDT, CDR2 YNNKEL (reference sequence).

In this sample, this clonotype turned up many times. This chain connects TRBV12-3 or TRBV12-4 to TRBJ2-7, with 11 bases lining up with TRBD1. The CDR3 contains 14 residues. With 6 bases clipped from V and 2 bases from J, the junction kept 3 bases outside the gene matches. The DNA of the CDR3 is TGTGCCAGCAGCCCGGGACAGGGGGCCTACGAGCAGTACTTC. It translates to CASSPGQGAYEQYF.

Many counts were recorded for this clonotype. The chain has TRBV2 and TRBJ2-2; 9 nucleotides line up with TRBD2. Looked up from germline, CDR1 is SNHLY and CDR2 is FYNNEI. Trimming at V came to 3 bases and at J to 7 bases, leaving 6 bases not matched to a gene. The length of the CDR3 is 15 residues. In DNA form, the CDR3 reads TGTGCCAGCAGTGACCCGGCGGGAGGGCACGGGGAGCTGTTTTTT. This translates into CASSDPAGGHGELFF. The whole variable domain, filled in from reference TRBV2 and TRBJ2-2, reads EPEVTQTPSHQVTQMGQEVILRCVPISNHLYFYWYRQILGQKVEFLVSFYNNEISEKSEIFDDQFSVERPDGSNFTLKIRSTKLEDSAMYFCASSDPAGGHGELFFGEGSRLTVL.

This chain uses TRBV6-1 with TRBJ2-3; 9 bases are shared with TRBD1. The CDR3 has 16 amino acids. V lost 6 bases to trimming and J lost 1 base; unmatched junction nucleotides: 8. CDR1 MNHNS and CDR2 SASEGT come from the germline V gene. In DNA, the CDR3 is TGTGCCAGCAGCTGGGACCGGGACAGGGGCACAGATACGCAGTATTTT. This sequence encodes CASSWDRDRGTDTQYF.

This clonotype was detected ten times or more. This chain links TRBV27 with TRBJ2-2; no clear D gene. Germline V gives CDR1 MNHEY, CDR2 SMNVEV (reference sequence). Trimming shortened V by 0 bases and J by 1 base, and 9 bases separated the two germline ends. This CDR3 region has 16 residues. CDR3 nucleotide sequence: TGTGCCAGCAGTTTATCGAGTAGACGGAACACCGGGGAGCTGTTTTTT. Translation gives CASSLSSRRNTGELFF.

The table lists this clonotype with many counts. This sequence joins TRBV7-8 and TRBJ2-1; 7 nucleotides match TRBD2. This CDR3 contains 19 residues. From germline, CDR1 is SGHVS and CDR2 FQNEAQ. V lost 1 base and J lost 4; bases outside the gene matches: 16. CDR3 nucleotides: TGTGCCAGCAGCTTAGACGGGAGAACCGGCGCGGGGGATTACAATGAGCAGTTCTTC. Amino acid sequence: CASSLDGRTGAGDYNEQFF.

The V call is TRBV15, the J call TRBJ1-2, with 8 bases that match TRBD1. The trim removed 4 bases at V and 3 bases at J, leaving 7 bases unmatched. This CDR3 spans 15 amino acids. The V gene's germline CDR1 is LNHNV and CDR2 YYDKDF (reference sequence). The CDR3 protein is CATSTDRGLDYGYTF. CDR3 DNA sequence: TGTGCCACCAGCACAGACAGGGGACTCGACTATGGCTACACCTTC.

This clonotype has only a few counts. The chain has TRBV20-1 and TRBJ1-4, with D possibly TRBD1 on 5 matching bases. From germline, CDR1 is DFQATT and CDR2 SNEGSKA (reference sequence). This CDR3 contains 16 residues. Trimming took 0 bases from V and 7 from J, leaving 18 bases between them. CDR3 protein: CSARDFMTVPSEKLFF. DNA of the CDR3: TGCAGTGCTAGAGACTTTATGACAGTGCCTTCTGAAAAACTGTTTTTT.

There are many counts of this clonotype. The chain is built from TRBV6-6 and TRBJ2-7, with D perhaps matching TRBD2 (6 bases). CDR1 is MNHNY, CDR2 SVGAGI, per germline (reference sequence). CDR3 length equals 15 residues. Deletions cut 2 bases from V and 4 bases from J, with 15 bases between. Here the CDR3 reads CASSYTRGSFYEQYF. The DNA of the CDR3 is TGTGCCAGCAGTTACACACGGGGGTCCTTTTACGAGCAGTACTTC.

This clonotype was detected ten times or more. The CDR3 loop reads CATSDFRTEQETQYF. The CDR3 DNA follows: TGTGCCACCAGTGACTTCAGGACTGAGCAAGAGACCCAGTACTTC. The gene calls are TRBV24-1 and TRBJ2-5, with D possibly TRBD2 on 5 matching bases. V was clipped by 4 bases and J by 2 bases, with 13 bases between them. The CDR3 totals 15 residues. Germline-derived CDR1 and CDR2 are KGHDR and SFDVKD.

This clonotype came up a few times. The chain carries TRBV11-1 and TRBJ2-2, with 7 bases that match TRBD1. The CDR3 covers 18 residues. Per germline, CDR1 SGHAT and CDR2 FQDESV (reference sequence). Trimming removed 2 bases from V and 4 bases from J; junction bases left unmatched: 13. As DNA, the CDR3 is TGTGCCAGCAGCTTAAGTAGTTGGAACAGGGGATTCACCGGGGAGCTGTTTTTT. Translated, it gives CASSLSSWNRGFTGELFF.

This clonotype was found many times. The chain joins TRBV6-1 to TRBJ1-5; 7 positions match TRBD1. This CDR3 contains 17 residues. The ends lost 1 base at V and 2 bases at J; junction bases unmatched: 8. Germline-derived CDR1 and CDR2 are MNHNS and SASEGT. The CDR3 reads CASSEVRQGVGNQPQHF. DNA for the CDR3: TGTGCCAGCAGTGAAGTCAGGCAGGGGGTTGGCAATCAGCCCCAGCATTTT.